One sample yielded the 17 T cell receptor beta chains listed below, sequenced in a study of T cells in localized non-small cell lung cancer. This table comes from immunoSEQ multiplex PCR, and its TCRdb copy is limited to in-frame clones, with some not included. The sample includes approximately 20,000 clones, 85% to 90% of them seen just once. Sequences were derived from PBMCs, sampled before any cancer treatment. The receptors originated from a woman between 35 and 75 years old with stage II squamous cell lung carcinoma.

The chain is built from TRBV15 and TRBJ2-1, with 14 bases that match TRBD2. This CDR3 spans 17 amino acids. Per germline, CDR1 LNHNV and CDR2 YYDKDF (reference sequence). The V segment lost 1 base and the J segment 6 bases; nucleotides outside the gene matches: 5. CDR3 nucleotides: TGTGCCACCAGCAGAGTAAAGGGGACTAGCGGGAGCAATGAGCAGTTCTTC. It encodes CATSRVKGTSGSNEQFF.

The CDR3 loop reads CASGDGDIQYF. CDR3 coding DNA: TGTGCTAGTGGTGACGGGGACATTCAGTACTTC. V gene TRBV12-5 combines with J gene TRBJ2-4; perhaps TRBD2 as D (5 bases). Trimming cost V 5 bases and J 8 bases, with 7 bases left between them. The CDR3 runs to 11 residues. The germline V gene has CDR1 LGHNT and CDR2 FRNRAP.

The CDR3 bases are TGTGCCAGCAGTGACTCTTCCGGGAGTGGTGCAGATACGCAGTATTTT. Its translation is CASSDSSGSGADTQYF. The rearrangement uses TRBV6-4 and TRBJ2-3; a weak D match, TRBD2 (6 bases). In germline, CDR1 is MRHNA, CDR2 SNTAGT. CDR3 length: 16 residues. V lost 0 bases and J lost 4, with 14 bases in between.

CDR3 sequence (DNA): TGTGCCAGCAGTGCCCTCACTAGCATAAAGAACACCGGGGAGCTGTTTTTT. As protein: CASSALTSIKNTGELFF. This chain uses TRBV6-1 with TRBJ2-2; possibly TRBD2 for D (6 bases). Germline V gene sequence: CDR1 MNHNS, CDR2 SASEGT. The CDR3 contains 17 residues. V was pared by 4 bases and J by 1 base, with 16 bases between.

V is TRBV4-1 and J is TRBJ2-1; 11 bases agree with TRBD2. The CDR3 has 14 residues. Losses at the gene ends were 2 bases for V and 10 bases for J; bases not matched to a gene: 4. In germline, CDR1 is MGHRA, CDR2 YSYEKL. The CDR3 sequence is CASSQLAGGWEQFF. Here the CDR3 DNA reads TGCGCCAGCAGCCAACTAGCGGGAGGTTGGGAGCAGTTCTTC.

The V gene is TRBV2, the J gene TRBJ1-2; D not resolved. The CDR3 sequence is 13 residues long. V lost 6 bases to trimming and J lost 7 bases, with 15 bases between them. Germline loops: CDR1 SNHLY, CDR2 FYNNEI. CDR3 sequence (DNA): TGTGCCAGCAGCCGGACTCTGCTTATTGGCTACACCTTC. Amino acid sequence: CASSRTLLIGYTF. The full variable domain, completed using reference TRBV2 and TRBJ1-2, is EPEVTQTPSHQVTQMGQEVILRCVPISNHLYFYWYRQILGQKVEFLVSFYNNEISEKSEIFDDQFSVERPDGSNFTLKIRSTKLEDSAMYFCASSRTLLIGYTFGSGTRLTVV.

V is TRBV11-2 and J is TRBJ2-2; D is uncertain. Germline loops: CDR1 SGHAT, CDR2 FQNNGV. V dropped 1 base and J dropped 7 bases, with 10 bases sitting between them. The CDR3 totals 14 residues. CDR3 residues: CASSLGDRYGELFF. As DNA, the CDR3 is TGTGCCAGCAGCTTAGGTGATAGATACGGGGAGCTGTTTTTT. Supplemented by reference TRBV11-2 and TRBJ2-2, the full variable domain reads EAGVAQSPRYKIIEKRQSVAFWCNPISGHATLYWYQQILGQGPKLLIQFQNNGVVDDSQLPKDRFSAERLKGVDSTLKIQPAKLEDSAVYLCASSLGDRYGELFFGEGSRLTVL.

The chain employs TRBV12-5 and TRBJ2-7; D uncertain. Trimming removed 2 bases from V and 7 bases from J, with 9 bases in between. Looked up from germline, CDR1 is LGHNT and CDR2 is FRNRAP. The CDR3 is 12 residues long. The CDR3 loop reads CASGLKVREQYF. DNA of the CDR3: TGTGCTAGTGGTTTGAAAGTCCGGGAGCAGTACTTC.

The rearrangement links TRBV7-9 to TRBJ1-4; D is undetermined. V was trimmed by 4 bases and J by 2 bases, leaving 14 bases between them. Germline assignment: CDR1 SEHNR and CDR2 FQNEAQ (reference sequence). This CDR3 is 16 amino acids long. CDR3 amino acids: CASSSPRGGTNEKLFF. The CDR3 bases are TGTGCCAGCAGCTCCCCCAGAGGAGGGACTAATGAAAAACTGTTTTTT.

This clone has only a few counts. The J gene is TRBJ2-4, the V gene TRBV11-2; D not certain. V was pared by 10 bases and J by 2 bases, with 9 bases between. The CDR3 length is 12 residues. Germline V gives CDR1 SGHAT, CDR2 FQNNGV. The CDR3 DNA reads as TGTGCCACGAGGTCAACCAAAAACATTCAGTACTTC. It specifies CATRSTKNIQYF. Full variable domain (remainder filled in from reference TRBV11-2 and TRBJ2-4): EAGVAQSPRYKIIEKRQSVAFWCNPISGHATLYWYQQILGQGPKLLIQFQNNGVVDDSQLPKDRFSAERLKGVDSTLKIQPAKLEDSAVYLCATRSTKNIQYFGAGTRLSVL.

This clone was seen a single time. The chain uses TRBV4-3 and TRBJ2-7; 8 bases line up with TRBD2. CDR1 and CDR2 (germline): LGHNA, YSLEER. Germline trimming cut 4 bases from V and 7 bases from J; bases unmatched to any gene: 9. The CDR3 is 14 amino acids. The CDR3 reads CASSPGRAEGEQYF. The CDR3 DNA is TGCGCCAGCAGCCCCGGGAGGGCCGAGGGAGAGCAGTACTTC.

V usage is TRBV10-3 and J usage is TRBJ2-7; D is unresolved. This CDR3 spans 13 amino acids. The ends were cut back, 6 bases at V and 5 bases at J, with 14 bases in the middle. Germline V gene sequence: CDR1 ENHRY, CDR2 SYGVKD. This chain's CDR3 is CAIRPPELHEQYF. The CDR3 DNA follows: TGTGCCATCAGGCCCCCGGAGCTCCACGAGCAGTACTTC.

V is TRBV19 and J is TRBJ2-7; D is unresolved. V lost 5 bases, J lost 0 bases, and 5 bases lay in between. CDR3 length: 12 amino acids. CDR1 is LNHDA and CDR2 is SQIVND in the germline V gene (reference sequence). The CDR3, as DNA: TGTGCCAGTAGTCGGAGCTCCTACGAGCAGTACTTC. It translates to CASSRSSYEQYF.

The gene calls are TRBV10-1 and TRBJ2-1, with TRBD2 identical over 7 bases. Germline V gene data show CDR1 as WNHNN and CDR2 as SYGVQD (reference sequence). CDR3 length: 16 amino acids. V was clipped by 6 bases and J by 3 bases; unmatched bases: 11. The CDR3 loop reads CASSASGSGFYNEQFF. CDR3 sequence (DNA): TGCGCCAGCAGCGCTTCGGGTAGCGGGTTCTACAATGAGCAGTTCTTC.

CDR3 DNA: TGTGCCAGCAGCTTATCTCCGCCGGGTACGCAGTATTTT. Translated: CASSLSPPGTQYF. The gene calls are TRBV11-2 and TRBJ2-3; no reliable D call. Germline assignment: CDR1 SGHAT and CDR2 FQNNGV. The CDR3 is 13 residues long. The germline V and J ends were trimmed by 2 bases and 8 bases, with 11 bases remaining between them.

The J gene is TRBJ1-2, the V gene TRBV9; the D gene is possibly TRBD1 (6 bases). In germline, CDR1 is SGDLS, CDR2 YYNGEE. The CDR3 runs to 14 residues. V was trimmed by 4 bases and J by 3 bases, leaving 13 bases between them. CDR3 amino acids: CASSLNDRYYGYTF. The CDR3 DNA follows: TGTGCCAGCAGCCTGAACGACAGGTACTATGGCTACACCTTC.

The rearrangement joins TRBV11-2 to TRBJ2-5, with 7 positions matching TRBD2. The CDR3 consists of 15 residues. Germline loops: CDR1 SGHAT, CDR2 FQNNGV. With V trimmed by 4 bases and J by 3 bases, 8 bases remained unmatched. CDR3 DNA: TGTGCCAGCAGCTACCTCTCCCTAGCGGAAGAGACCCAGTACTTC. Amino acid sequence: CASSYLSLAEETQYF.